This TCR beta chain was sequenced during a study of T cells in Graves' hyperthyroidism and ophthalmopathy (dated by TCRdb to about 2019). Concerning the study at large: Peripheral blood was collected at initial diagnosis, before any treatment. A discovery cohort of about a hundred patients, about 44 with Graves' ophthalmopathy and more than 55 with stable Graves' hyperthyroidism, was used to find distinguishing TCR V-J signatures. Prospective prediction of ophthalmopathy was tested in an independent validation cohort of some 19 hyperthyroidism patients and some 17 patients who later progressed to ophthalmopathy. For training and testing, the 110 or so patients in the discovery cohort were randomly divided in a 7:3 ratio. The study also compared thyroid tissue and blood T-cell repertoires from several Graves' hyperthyroidism patients. After sampling, hyperthyroidism patients received methimazole starting at 30 mg daily, and ophthalmopathy patients received high-dose intravenous methylprednisolone. The paper reports TCR Vbeta CDR3 sequencing of roughly 140 peripheral blood samples: 43 ophthalmopathy, 75 to 80 hyperthyroidism and around 17 progressor patients.

The TCR beta CDR3 regions were amplified from RNA transcripts. For the first round of RT-PCR on the TCR CDR3, the HTBI primer set was used together with the Qiagen OneStep RT-PCR kit. A second multiplex PCR round built the libraries, followed by size selection and purification. Libraries were sequenced paired-end with 100 bp reads on an Illumina HiSeq2000. Per the source publication's procedure: Raw data were processed with SOAPnuke, discarding reads with adapters, uncalled bases, mean Phred below 15, or no exact constant-primer or identifier match. High-quality paired reads were merged with COPE v1.2.5, and unique nucleotide sequences were defined as clonotypes. Clonotypes were aligned to IMGT TRBV, TRBD and TRBJ reference segments using MiTCR v1.1. Analysis was restricted to V-J combinations with a frequency above 0.0001, which covered 99% to 99.2% of repertoires. A TCS score was defined as the ratio of F50 (clonal expansion) to E x V (chaos), with BLOSUM62-based TCRdist applied between CDR3 peptides within each V-J. Welch's t-statistics and random forest reduced roughly 530 V-J features to about 12, which were used in a naive Bayes classifier (R e1071). Using fastp at Q25 and MiXCR, TCRdb reprocessed the public reads and kept productive beta chains. Every distinct CDR3 protein forms one entry, paired with its most common genes and DNA. TCRdb, not the authors, supplied the V and J calls. For this sample the table gives about 600,000 distinct CDR3 sequences, of which more than 15% were detected only once. Clones ranked in the top ten supply about 3.5% of the sample.

Unmatched junction bases come to 10, with V trimmed by 3 bases and J by 9 bases. The CDR1 and CDR2 encoded by the germline V gene (reference sequence) are MNHEY and SMNVEV. Spanning cysteine to phenylalanine, the CDR3 consists of 14 amino acids. Just CDR3 DNA is preserved here, 42 bases in frame from base 1. To note about this clonotype: No antigen is known for it. Possible read error: a much larger clone is one base away.

Broader findings and caveats from the paper: In validation, progression to ophthalmopathy was predicted by the model with about 70% sensitivity and roughly 76% specificity, a median of about 6.4 months before onset. Most expanded thyroid clonotypes (frequency above 0.001) were also detected in blood, suggesting blood repertoires may reflect thyroid immune responses. In cross-validation, a model built on a 13 V-J signature told ophthalmopathy apart from stable hyperthyroidism with approximately 91% sensitivity and about 81% specificity, and in testing the same model reached 80%/75%. Sample size was not statistically predetermined, and investigators were not blinded to group allocation.

Ophthalmopathy patients had moderately to severely active disease, Clinical Activity Score of at least 3, NOSPECS grade of at least 4, and duration under 3 months. Any patient with an uncontrolled infection, another autoimmune disease, pregnancy or lactation was excluded. Clinical symptoms, serum thyroxine and TRAb, thyroid ultrasound, and orbital computed tomography formed the basis for the diagnoses. PBMCs were separated from over 9 ml of fresh peripheral blood using Ficoll-Paque density gradient centrifugation. Total RNA was extracted with Trizol reagent, and quality was checked on an Agilent 2100 Bioanalyzer.

Sequenced: blood. The receptor was derived from a woman aged 40 to 49 with Graves' ophthalmopathy. Recombination linked TRBV27 to TRBJ1-2, with 7 bases matching TRBD1. Here is the DNA: TGTGCCAGCAGTTTTGGCGACAGGGTGGAAAGCTACACCTTC. Translated, it reads CASSFGDRVESYTF.